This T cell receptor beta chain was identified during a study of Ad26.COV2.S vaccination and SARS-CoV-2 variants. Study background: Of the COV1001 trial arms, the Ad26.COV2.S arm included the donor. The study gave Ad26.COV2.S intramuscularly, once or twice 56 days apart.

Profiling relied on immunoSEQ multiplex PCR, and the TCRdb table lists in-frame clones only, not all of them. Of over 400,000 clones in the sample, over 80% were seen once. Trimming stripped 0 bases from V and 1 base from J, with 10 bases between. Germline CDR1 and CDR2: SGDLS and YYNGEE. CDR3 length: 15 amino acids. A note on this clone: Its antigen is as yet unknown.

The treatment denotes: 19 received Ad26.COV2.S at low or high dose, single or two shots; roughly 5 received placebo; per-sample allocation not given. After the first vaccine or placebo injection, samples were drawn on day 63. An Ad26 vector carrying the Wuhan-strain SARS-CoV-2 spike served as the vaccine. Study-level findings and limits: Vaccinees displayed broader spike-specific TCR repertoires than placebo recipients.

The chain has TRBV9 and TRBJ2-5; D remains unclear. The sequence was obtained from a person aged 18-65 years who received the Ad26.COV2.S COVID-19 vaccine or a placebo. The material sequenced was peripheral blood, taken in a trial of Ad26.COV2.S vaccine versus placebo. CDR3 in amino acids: CASSVDSASQETQYF. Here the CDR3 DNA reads TGTGCCAGCAGCGTAGACTCTGCGTCCCAAGAGACCCAGTACTTC.